Shown below are 7 T cell receptor beta chains from a single sample sequenced in a study of CD8+ T cells in alopecia areata. As for treatment: oral pan-JAK inhibitor, 5-10 mg twice daily. RNA was extracted and reverse transcribed into cDNA as the sequencing template. Some clones are missing from TCRdb's copy, which holds only in-frame ones; the method was immunoSEQ multiplex PCR. The profile shows 100,000 to 150,000 clones, about 59% of them singletons. This material consisted of CD4+ T cells sorted from blood, taken at week 4, from a patient treated with tofacitinib. These receptors all stem from a human donor with alopecia areata.

The genes are TRBV5-1 and TRBJ2-2, with 10 bases lining up with TRBD2. The germline gives CDR1 SGHRS, CDR2 YFSETQ. The CDR3 spans 15 residues. Unmatched junction bases numbered 4, after V lost 1 base and J lost 7 bases. The CDR3 sequence: CASSLSSGRVGELFF. DNA of the CDR3: TGCGCCAGCAGCTTGTCTAGCGGGAGAGTCGGGGAGCTGTTTTTT.

The J gene is TRBJ1-3, the V gene TRBV19, with TRBD1 matching 7 bases. The length of the CDR3 is 15 residues. The germline CDR1 and CDR2 sequences are LNHDA and SQIVND (reference sequence). V dropped 7 bases and J dropped 4; count of bases not matched to a gene: 10. CDR3 sequence reads: CASIPDRSGGNTIYF. In DNA form, the CDR3 reads TGTGCCAGTATTCCGGACAGGTCGGGAGGAAACACCATATATTTT.

This clone has just a few counts. The chain links TRBV29-1 to TRBJ2-7; 10 bases map to TRBD1. V gave up 0 bases and J gave up 7 bases; unmatched junction bases: 9. CDR1 and CDR2 from the germline V gene are SQVTM and ANQGSEA. The CDR3 sequence is 15 residues long. The CDR3 DNA is TGCAGCGTTGAAGATCGGGACAGGGGAGTGAAAGAGCAGTACTTC. Its translation is CSVEDRDRGVKEQYF.

This clone was seen a few times. The chain recombines TRBV5-1 with TRBJ2-5; D call uncertain. Germline CDR1 and CDR2: SGHRS and YFSETQ. Trimming removed 4 bases at V and 0 bases at J, with 10 bases between. The CDR3 is 14 residues long. DNA for the CDR3: TGCGCCAGCAGCCCCGGGCTGGACCAAGAGACCCAGTACTTC. Amino acids: CASSPGLDQETQYF.

The chain couples TRBV7-9 to TRBJ2-3, with 11 bases matching TRBD2. The CDR3 runs 16 residues. Looked up from germline, CDR1 is SEHNR and CDR2 is FQNEAQ (reference sequence). V lost 5 bases and J lost 2; bases outside the gene matches: 6. DNA of the CDR3: TGTGCCAGCAGCACCGGACTAGCGGGCGACACAGATACGCAGTATTTT. Translated, it gives CASSTGLAGDTDTQYF. Using reference TRBV7-9 and TRBJ2-3 for the parts outside the CDR3, the full variable domain is DTGVSQNPRHKITKRGQNVTFRCDPISEHNRLYWYRQTLGQGPEFLTYFQNEAQLEKSRLLSDRFSAERPKGSFSTLEIQRTEQGDSAMYLCASSTGLAGDTDTQYFGPGTRLTVL.

This sequence joins TRBV6-5 and TRBJ1-1; no firm D call. This CDR3 has 14 residues. CDR1 is MNHEY, CDR2 SVGAGI, per germline. Trimming took off 2 bases at V and 1 base at J, with 8 bases between the two ends. CDR3 loop: CASSYKGRNTEAFF. The CDR3 coding sequence is TGTGCCAGCAGTTACAAGGGAAGGAACACTGAAGCTTTCTTT.

The chain links TRBV5-1 to TRBJ1-1; D might be TRBD1 (5 bases). The V end lost 3 bases, the J end lost 2 bases, and 11 bases lay between the germline ends. CDR1 is SGHRS and CDR2 is YFSETQ in the germline V gene. CDR3 length equals 14 residues. The chain's CDR3 is CASSSPGSNTEAFF. The CDR3 DNA sequence: TGCGCCAGCAGCTCCCCAGGGAGTAACACTGAAGCTTTCTTT.